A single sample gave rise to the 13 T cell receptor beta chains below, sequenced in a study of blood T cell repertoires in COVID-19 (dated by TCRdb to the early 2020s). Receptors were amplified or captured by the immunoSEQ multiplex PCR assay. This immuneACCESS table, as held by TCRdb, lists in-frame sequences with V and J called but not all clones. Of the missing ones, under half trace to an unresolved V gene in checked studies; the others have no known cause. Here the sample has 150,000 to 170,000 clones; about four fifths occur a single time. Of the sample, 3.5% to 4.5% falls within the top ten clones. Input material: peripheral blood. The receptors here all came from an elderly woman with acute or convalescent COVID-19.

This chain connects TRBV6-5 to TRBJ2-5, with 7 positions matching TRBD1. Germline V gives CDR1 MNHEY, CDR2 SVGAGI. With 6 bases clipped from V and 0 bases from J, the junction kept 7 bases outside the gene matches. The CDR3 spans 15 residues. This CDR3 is CASRTGLKYQETQYF. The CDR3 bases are TGTGCCAGCAGGACAGGGCTAAAATACCAAGAGACCCAGTACTTC.

The CDR3 reads CASMGQPNTEAFF. The CDR3 DNA follows: TGTGCCAGTATGGGACAGCCGAACACTGAAGCTTTCTTT. V gene TRBV19 combines with J gene TRBJ1-1; TRBD1 aligns across 7 bases. This CDR3 is built from 13 residues. Germline lookup yields CDR1 LNHDA and CDR2 SQIVND (reference sequence). Trimming cost V 7 bases and J 1 base; bases outside gene matches: 3.

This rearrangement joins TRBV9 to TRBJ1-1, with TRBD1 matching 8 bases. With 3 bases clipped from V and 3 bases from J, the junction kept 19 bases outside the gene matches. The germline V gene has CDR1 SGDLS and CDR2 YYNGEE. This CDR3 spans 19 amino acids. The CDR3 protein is CASSGTGHEASGYDTEAFF. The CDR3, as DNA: TGTGCCAGCAGCGGGACAGGGCACGAGGCCTCCGGTTATGACACTGAAGCTTTCTTT.

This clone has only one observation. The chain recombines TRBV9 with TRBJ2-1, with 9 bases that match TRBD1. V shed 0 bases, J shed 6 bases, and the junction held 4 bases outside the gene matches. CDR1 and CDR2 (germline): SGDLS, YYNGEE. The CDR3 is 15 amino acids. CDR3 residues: CASSVVGTGINEQFF. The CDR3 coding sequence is TGTGCCAGCAGCGTAGTAGGGACAGGGATCAATGAGCAGTTCTTC.

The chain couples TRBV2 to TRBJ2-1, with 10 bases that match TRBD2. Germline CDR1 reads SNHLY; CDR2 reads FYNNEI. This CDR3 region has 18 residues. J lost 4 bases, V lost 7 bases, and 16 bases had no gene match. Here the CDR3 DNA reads TGTGCCAGCACCCCACAGGGAGTCCAAGCGGGAGGGTACAATGAGCAGTTCTTC. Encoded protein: CASTPQGVQAGGYNEQFF.

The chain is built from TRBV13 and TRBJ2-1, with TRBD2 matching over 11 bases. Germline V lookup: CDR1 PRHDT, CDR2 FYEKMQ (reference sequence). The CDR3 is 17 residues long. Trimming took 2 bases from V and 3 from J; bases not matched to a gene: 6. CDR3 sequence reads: CASSLTIAGGLYNEQFF. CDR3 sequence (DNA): TGTGCCAGCAGCTTAACTATAGCGGGGGGGCTCTACAATGAGCAGTTCTTC.

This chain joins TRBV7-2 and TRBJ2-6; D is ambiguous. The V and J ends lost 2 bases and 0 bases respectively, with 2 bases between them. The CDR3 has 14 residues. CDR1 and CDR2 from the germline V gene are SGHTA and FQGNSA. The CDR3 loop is CASSLYSGANVLTF. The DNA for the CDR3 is TGTGCCAGCAGCTTATACTCTGGGGCCAACGTCCTGACTTTC.

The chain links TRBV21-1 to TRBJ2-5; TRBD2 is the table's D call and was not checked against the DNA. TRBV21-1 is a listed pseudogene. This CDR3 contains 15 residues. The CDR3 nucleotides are TGTGCCAGACCCTCTTCAGCGGGGGGGAGGGAGACCCAGTACTTC. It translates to CARPSSAGGRETQYF.

CDR3 residues: CASSQAGTSGKNTQYF. CDR3 nucleotides: TGCGCCAGCAGCCAAGCCGGGACTAGCGGTAAGAATACGCAGTATTTT. The chain combines TRBV4-3 with TRBJ2-3; 11 nucleotides agree with TRBD2. Per the germline V gene, CDR1 is LGHNA and CDR2 is YSLEER. The CDR3 spans 16 residues. V was pared by 1 base and J by 7 bases, with 7 bases of the junction left unmatched.

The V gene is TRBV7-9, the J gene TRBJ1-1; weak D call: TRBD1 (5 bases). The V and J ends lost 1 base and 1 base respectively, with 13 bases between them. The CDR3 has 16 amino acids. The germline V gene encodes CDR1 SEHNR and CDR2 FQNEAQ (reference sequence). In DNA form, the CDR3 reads TGTGCCAGCAGCTTAGTCGAGGACACCTCGAACACTGAAGCTTTCTTT. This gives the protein CASSLVEDTSNTEAFF.

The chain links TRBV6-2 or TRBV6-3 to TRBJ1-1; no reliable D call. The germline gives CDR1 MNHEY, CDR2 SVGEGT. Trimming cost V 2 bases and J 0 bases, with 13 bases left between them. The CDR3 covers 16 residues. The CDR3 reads CASSYERREVNTEAFF. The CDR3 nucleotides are TGTGCCAGCAGTTACGAAAGGCGGGAGGTGAACACTGAAGCTTTCTTT.

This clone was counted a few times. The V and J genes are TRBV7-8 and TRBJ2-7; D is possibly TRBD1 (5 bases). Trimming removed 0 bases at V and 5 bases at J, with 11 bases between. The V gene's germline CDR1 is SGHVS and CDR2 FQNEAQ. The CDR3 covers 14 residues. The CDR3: CASSLAGVGNEQYF. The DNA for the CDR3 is TGTGCCAGCAGCTTAGCAGGGGTTGGTAACGAGCAGTACTTC.

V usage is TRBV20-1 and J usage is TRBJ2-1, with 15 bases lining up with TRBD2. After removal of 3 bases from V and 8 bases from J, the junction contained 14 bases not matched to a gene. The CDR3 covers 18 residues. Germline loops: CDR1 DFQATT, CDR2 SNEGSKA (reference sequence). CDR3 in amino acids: CSASTGLAGGLRGDEQFF. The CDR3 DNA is TGCAGTGCTAGTACCGGACTAGCGGGAGGGCTTCGGGGAGATGAGCAGTTCTTC.